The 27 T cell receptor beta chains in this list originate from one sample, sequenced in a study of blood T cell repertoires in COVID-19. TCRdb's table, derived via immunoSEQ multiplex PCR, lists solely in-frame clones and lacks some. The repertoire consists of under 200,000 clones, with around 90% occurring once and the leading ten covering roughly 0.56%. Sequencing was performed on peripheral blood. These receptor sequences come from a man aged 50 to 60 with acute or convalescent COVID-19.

CDR3 nucleotides: TGCGCCAGCAGCCAAGATTTATGGCAGGGGTTAAGGGCGGACACTGAAGCTTTCTTT. It yields the protein CASSQDLWQGLRADTEAFF. The chain joins TRBV4-3 to TRBJ1-1, with D possibly being TRBD1 (6 bases). The length of the CDR3 is 19 residues. Germline assignment: CDR1 LGHNA and CDR2 YSLEER. With 0 bases removed from V and 3 bases from J, the gap between germline ends came to 23 bases.

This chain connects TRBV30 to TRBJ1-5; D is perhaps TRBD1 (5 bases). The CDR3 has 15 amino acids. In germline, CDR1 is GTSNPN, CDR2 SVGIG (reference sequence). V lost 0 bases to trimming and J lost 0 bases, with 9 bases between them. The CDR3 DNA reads TGTGCCTGGAGTGTCGCGGGGACTAGCAATCAGCCCCAGCATTTT. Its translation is CAWSVAGTSNQPQHF.

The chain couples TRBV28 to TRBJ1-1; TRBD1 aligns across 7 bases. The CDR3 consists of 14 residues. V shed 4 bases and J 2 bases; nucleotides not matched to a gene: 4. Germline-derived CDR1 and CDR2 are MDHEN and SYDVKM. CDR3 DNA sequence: TGTGCCAGCAGTTGGTACAGGGGAAACACTGAAGCTTTCTTT. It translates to CASSWYRGNTEAFF.

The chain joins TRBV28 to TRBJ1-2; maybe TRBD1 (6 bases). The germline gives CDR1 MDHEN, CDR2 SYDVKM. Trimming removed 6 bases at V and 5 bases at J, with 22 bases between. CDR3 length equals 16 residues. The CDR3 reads CASSSVGGAKPYGYTF. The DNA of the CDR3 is TGTGCCAGCAGCTCTGTTGGGGGGGCTAAGCCTTATGGCTACACCTTC.

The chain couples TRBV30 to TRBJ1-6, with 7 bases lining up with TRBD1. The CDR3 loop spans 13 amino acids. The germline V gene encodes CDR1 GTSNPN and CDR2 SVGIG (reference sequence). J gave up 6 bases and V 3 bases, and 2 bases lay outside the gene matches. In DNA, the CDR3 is TGTGCCTGGAGCTGGGACAGTAATTCACCCCTCCACTTT. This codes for CAWSWDSNSPLHF.

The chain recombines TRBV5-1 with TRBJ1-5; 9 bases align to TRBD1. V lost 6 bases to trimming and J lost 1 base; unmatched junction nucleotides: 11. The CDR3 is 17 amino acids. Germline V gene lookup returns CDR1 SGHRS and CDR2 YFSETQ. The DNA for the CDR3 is TGCGCCAGCATCCGTACAGGGGGCGAAGAAAGCAATCAGCCCCAGCATTTT. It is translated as CASIRTGGEESNQPQHF.

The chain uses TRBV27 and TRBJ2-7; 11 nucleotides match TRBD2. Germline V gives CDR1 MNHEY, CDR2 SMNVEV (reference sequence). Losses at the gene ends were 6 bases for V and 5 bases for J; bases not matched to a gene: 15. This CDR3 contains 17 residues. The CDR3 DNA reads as TGTGCCAGCAGGCAGCCCTTTAGCGGGAGGGCCGTAAACGAGCAGTACTTC. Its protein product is CASRQPFSGRAVNEQYF.

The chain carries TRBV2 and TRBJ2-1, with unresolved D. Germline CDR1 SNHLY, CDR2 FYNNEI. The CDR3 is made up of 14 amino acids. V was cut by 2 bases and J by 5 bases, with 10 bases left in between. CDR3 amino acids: CASSESSLDNEQFF. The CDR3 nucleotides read TGTGCCAGCAGTGAATCCTCACTCGACAATGAGCAGTTCTTC.

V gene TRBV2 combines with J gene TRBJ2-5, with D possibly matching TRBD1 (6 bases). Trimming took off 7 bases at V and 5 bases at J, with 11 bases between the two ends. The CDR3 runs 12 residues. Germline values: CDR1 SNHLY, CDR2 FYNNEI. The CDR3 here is CASNRDGETQYF. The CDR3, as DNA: TGTGCCAGCAACAGGGATGGTGAGACCCAGTACTTC.

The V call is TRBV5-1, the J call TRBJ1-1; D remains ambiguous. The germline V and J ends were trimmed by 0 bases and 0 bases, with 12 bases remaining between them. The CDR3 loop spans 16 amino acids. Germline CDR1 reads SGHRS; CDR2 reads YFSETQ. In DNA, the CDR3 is TGCGCCAGCAGCTTGGTGGAGCCCTACTTGAACACTGAAGCTTTCTTT. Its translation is CASSLVEPYLNTEAFF.

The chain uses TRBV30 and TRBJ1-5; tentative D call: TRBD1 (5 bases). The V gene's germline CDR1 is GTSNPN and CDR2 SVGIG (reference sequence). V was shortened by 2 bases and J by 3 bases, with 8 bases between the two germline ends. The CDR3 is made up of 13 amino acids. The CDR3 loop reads CAWSRGDNQPQHF. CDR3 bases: TGTGCCTGGAGTCGGGGGGACAATCAGCCCCAGCATTTT.

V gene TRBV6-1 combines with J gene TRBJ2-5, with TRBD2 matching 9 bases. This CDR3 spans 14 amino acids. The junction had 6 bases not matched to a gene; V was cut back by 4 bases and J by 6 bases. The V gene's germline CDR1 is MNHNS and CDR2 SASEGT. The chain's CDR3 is CASSGSGSWQTQYF. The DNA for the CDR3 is TGTGCCAGCAGTGGTAGCGGGAGTTGGCAGACCCAGTACTTC.

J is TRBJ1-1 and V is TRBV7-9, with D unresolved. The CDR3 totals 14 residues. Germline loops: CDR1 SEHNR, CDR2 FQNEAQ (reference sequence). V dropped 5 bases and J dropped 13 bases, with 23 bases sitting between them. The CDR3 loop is CASSPWTGTLKLFF. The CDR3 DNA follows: TGTGCCAGCAGCCCGTGGACGGGAACACTGAAGCTTTTCTTT.

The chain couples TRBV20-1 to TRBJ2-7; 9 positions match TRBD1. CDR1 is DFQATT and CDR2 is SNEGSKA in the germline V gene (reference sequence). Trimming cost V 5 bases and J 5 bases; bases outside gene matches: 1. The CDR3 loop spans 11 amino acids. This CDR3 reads CSAGQGNEQYF. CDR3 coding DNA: TGCAGTGCTGGACAGGGGAACGAGCAGTACTTC.

DNA of the CDR3: TGTGCCAGCAGCTTGGGACAGGGGAATGAAAAACTGTTTTTT. Translating it yields CASSLGQGNEKLFF. The chain is built from TRBV5-5 and TRBJ1-4, with 8 bases lining up with TRBD1. V shed 0 bases, J shed 5 bases, and the junction held 0 bases outside the gene matches. CDR1 SGHKS and CDR2 YYEKEE come from the germline V gene (reference sequence). The CDR3 sequence is 14 residues long.

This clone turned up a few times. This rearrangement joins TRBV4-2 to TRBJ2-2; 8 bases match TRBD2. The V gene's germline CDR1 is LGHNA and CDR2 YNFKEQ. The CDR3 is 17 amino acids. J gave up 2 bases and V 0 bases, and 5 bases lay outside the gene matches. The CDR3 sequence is CASSQEVAGRNTGELFF. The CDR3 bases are TGTGCCAGCAGCCAAGAGGTAGCGGGGCGAAACACCGGGGAGCTGTTTTTT.

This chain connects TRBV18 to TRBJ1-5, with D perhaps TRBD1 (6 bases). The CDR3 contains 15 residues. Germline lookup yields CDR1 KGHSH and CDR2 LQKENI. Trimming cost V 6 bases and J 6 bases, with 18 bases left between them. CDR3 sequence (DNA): TGTGCCAGCTCCCTTGGACAGTTAAGCGGTCAGCCCCAGCATTTT. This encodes CASSLGQLSGQPQHF. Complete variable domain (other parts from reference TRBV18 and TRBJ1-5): NAGVMQNPRHLVRRRGQEARLRCSPMKGHSHVYWYRQLPEEGLKFMVYLQKENIIDESGMPKERFSAEFPKEGPSILRIQQVVRGDSAAYFCASSLGQLSGQPQHFGDGTRLSIL.

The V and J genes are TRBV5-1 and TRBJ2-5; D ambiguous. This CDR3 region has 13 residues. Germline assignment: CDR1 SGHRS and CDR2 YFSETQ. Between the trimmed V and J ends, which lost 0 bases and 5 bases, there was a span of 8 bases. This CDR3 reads CASSLGQSETQYF. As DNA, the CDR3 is TGCGCCAGCAGCTTGGGGCAGTCGGAGACCCAGTACTTC.

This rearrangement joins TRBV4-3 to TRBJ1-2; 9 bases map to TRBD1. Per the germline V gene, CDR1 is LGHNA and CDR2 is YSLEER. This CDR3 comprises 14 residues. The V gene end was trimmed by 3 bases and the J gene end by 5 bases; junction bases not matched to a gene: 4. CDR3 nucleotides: TGCGCCAGCAGCCAGGACAGGGGACAGTATGGCTACACCTTC. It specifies CASSQDRGQYGYTF.

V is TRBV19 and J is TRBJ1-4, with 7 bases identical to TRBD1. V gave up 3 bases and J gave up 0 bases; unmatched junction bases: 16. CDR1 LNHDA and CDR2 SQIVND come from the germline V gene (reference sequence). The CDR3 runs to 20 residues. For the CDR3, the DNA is TGTGCCAGTAGTATTGGTGGATTCCTGGACAGGTTCTCAACTAATGAAAAACTGTTTTTT. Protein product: CASSIGGFLDRFSTNEKLFF. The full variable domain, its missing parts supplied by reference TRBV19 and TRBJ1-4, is DGGITQSPKYLFRKEGQNVTLSCEQNLNHDAMYWYRQDPGQGLRLIYYSQIVNDFQKGDIAEGYSVSREKKESFPLTVTSAQKNPTAFYLCASSIGGFLDRFSTNEKLFFGSGTQLSVL.

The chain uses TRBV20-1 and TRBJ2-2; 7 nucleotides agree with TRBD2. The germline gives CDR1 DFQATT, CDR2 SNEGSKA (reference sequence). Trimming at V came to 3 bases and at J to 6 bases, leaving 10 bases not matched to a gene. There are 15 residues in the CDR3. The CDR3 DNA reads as TGCAGTGCTAGTTCAGGCGGGGGATTAGCCGGGGAGCTGTTTTTT. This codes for CSASSGGGLAGELFF.

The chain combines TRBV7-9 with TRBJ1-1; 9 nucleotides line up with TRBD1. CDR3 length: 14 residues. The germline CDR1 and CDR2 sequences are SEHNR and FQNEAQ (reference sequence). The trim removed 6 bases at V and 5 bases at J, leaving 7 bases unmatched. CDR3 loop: CASRPRDRATEAFF. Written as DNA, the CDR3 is TGTGCCAGCAGACCCCGGGACAGGGCGACTGAAGCTTTCTTT.

The CDR3 protein is CASSLEALAGAYNEQFF. The CDR3 DNA sequence: TGTGCCAGCAGCTTAGAGGCCCTAGCGGGGGCTTACAATGAGCAGTTCTTC. The rearrangement joins TRBV7-2 to TRBJ2-1, with 10 bases lining up with TRBD2. This CDR3 spans 17 amino acids. Germline V CDR1 and CDR2: SGHTA, FQGNSA. V was pared by 1 base and J by 4 bases, with 7 bases of the junction left unmatched.

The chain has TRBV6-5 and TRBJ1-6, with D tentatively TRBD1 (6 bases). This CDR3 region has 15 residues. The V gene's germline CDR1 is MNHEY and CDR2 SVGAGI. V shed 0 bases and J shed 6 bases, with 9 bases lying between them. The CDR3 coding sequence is TGTGCCAGCAGTTACTCGCAGGGGTTTAATTCACCCCTCCACTTT. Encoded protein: CASSYSQGFNSPLHF.

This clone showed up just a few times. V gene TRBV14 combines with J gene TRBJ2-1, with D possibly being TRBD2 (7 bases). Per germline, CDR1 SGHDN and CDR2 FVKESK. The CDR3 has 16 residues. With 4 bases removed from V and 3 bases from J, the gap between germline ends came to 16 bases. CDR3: CASSLGRGPGYNEQFF. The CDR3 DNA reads TGTGCCAGCAGCCTGGGGCGGGGGCCGGGCTACAATGAGCAGTTCTTC.

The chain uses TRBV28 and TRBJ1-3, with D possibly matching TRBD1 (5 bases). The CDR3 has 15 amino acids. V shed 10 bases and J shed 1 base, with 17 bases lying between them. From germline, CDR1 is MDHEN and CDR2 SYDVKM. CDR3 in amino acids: CATRAGEYSGNTIYF. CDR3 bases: TGTGCCACCCGGGCGGGGGAGTATTCTGGAAACACCATATATTTT.

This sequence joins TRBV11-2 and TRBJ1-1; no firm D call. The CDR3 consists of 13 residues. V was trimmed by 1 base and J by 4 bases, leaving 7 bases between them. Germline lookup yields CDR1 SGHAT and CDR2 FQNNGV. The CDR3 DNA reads TGTGCCAGCAGCTTAGGATTGCGCACTGAAGCTTTCTTT. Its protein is CASSLGLRTEAFF. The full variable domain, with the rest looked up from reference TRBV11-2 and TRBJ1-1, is EAGVAQSPRYKIIEKRQSVAFWCNPISGHATLYWYQQILGQGPKLLIQFQNNGVVDDSQLPKDRFSAERLKGVDSTLKIQPAKLEDSAVYLCASSLGLRTEAFFGQGTRLTVV.